The clone carrying this T cell receptor (beta chain) was found a few times. Its antigen is unidentified. The method was immunoSEQ multiplex PCR; TCRdb's version includes in-frame clones alone and lacks a portion of them. The table includes about 19,000 clones, less than 85% detected once. This entry comes from a study of OX40 agonist ivuxolimab in advanced cancers. The germline V gene has CDR1 SNHLY and CDR2 FYNNEI. The CDR3 consists of 13 residues. The germline V and J ends were trimmed by 6 bases and 3 bases, with 12 bases remaining between them. General study findings and limits: Clonal expansion by week 6 occurred in CD4+ and CD8+ blood T cells (at 0.1 to 3.0 mg/kg).

The TCR originated in an adult with an advanced solid tumor such as melanoma, head and neck, liver or kidney cancer. Sequenced material: CD4+ or CD8+ T cells sorted from blood, taken in a trial of the OX40 agonist ivuxolimab. V is TRBV2 and J is TRBJ2-7; no firm D call. The CDR3 region is CASSPGPLYEQYF. The CDR3 DNA is TGTGCCAGCAGCCCAGGACCGCTCTACGAGCAGTACTTC.